A single sample gave rise to the 8 T cell receptor beta chains below, sequenced in a study of blood T cell repertoires in COVID-19. The assay was immunoSEQ multiplex PCR, and TCRdb's table has in-frame clones only and misses some. In the table there are roughly 190,000 clones, about four fifths of which are singletons. The source material was peripheral blood. The receptor set was obtained from a middle-aged man with active or convalescent COVID-19.

The rearrangement links TRBV28 to TRBJ1-1; the D is unclear. The germline V gene encodes CDR1 MDHEN and CDR2 SYDVKM. The germline V and J ends were trimmed by 2 bases and 3 bases, with 7 bases remaining between them. The CDR3 runs to 13 residues. CDR3 residues: CASSLRGYTEAFF. The CDR3 bases are TGTGCCAGCAGTTTACGGGGTTACACTGAAGCTTTCTTT. Supplemented by reference TRBV28 and TRBJ1-1, the full variable domain reads DVKVTQSSRYLVKRTGEKVFLECVQDMDHENMFWYRQDPGLGLRLIYFSYDVKMKEKGDIPEGYSVSREKKERFSLILESASTNQTSMYLCASSLRGYTEAFFGQGTRLTVV.

The V and J genes are TRBV5-1 and TRBJ1-2, with D maybe TRBD1 (5 bases). Germline CDR1 is SGHRS and CDR2 is YFSETQ. V lost 3 bases and J lost 6, with 18 bases in between. CDR3 size: 15 residues. The chain's CDR3 is CASSSGDGGSDGYTF. CDR3 nucleotide sequence: TGCGCCAGCAGCTCCGGTGATGGGGGGTCGGATGGCTACACCTTC.

The chain uses TRBV6-5 and TRBJ1-1; D uncertain. Trimming took 2 bases from V and 2 from J, leaving 9 bases between them. The CDR3 covers 14 residues. CDR1 MNHEY and CDR2 SVGAGI come from the germline V gene. The CDR3 nucleotides read TGTGCCAGCAGTTACGGGCACCTTAACACTGAAGCTTTCTTT. This sequence encodes CASSYGHLNTEAFF.

The rearrangement joins TRBV6-5 to TRBJ1-3, with 9 nucleotides matching TRBD1. The J segment lost 9 bases and the V segment lost 6 bases, leaving 9 bases of the junction unmatched. From germline, CDR1 is MNHEY and CDR2 SVGAGI. CDR3 length: 14 amino acids. The CDR3 DNA follows: TGTGCCAGCAGAACCGGGACAGGGTATAGCACCATATATTTT. Translated, it gives CASRTGTGYSTIYF.

CDR3 sequence: CASSIKGQGMEAFF. The CDR3 DNA follows: TGTGCCAGTAGTATCAAGGGACAGGGGATGGAAGCTTTCTTT. V gene TRBV19 combines with J gene TRBJ1-1; 10 bases fit TRBD1. Trimming cost V 3 bases and J 8 bases; bases outside gene matches: 6. This CDR3 contains 14 residues. The germline gives CDR1 LNHDA, CDR2 SQIVND (reference sequence).

In DNA, the CDR3 is TGTGCCTGGAGTCTTGTACATCATGAAAAACTGTTTTTT. It encodes CAWSLVHHEKLFF. The chain employs TRBV30 and TRBJ1-4; no definite D call. Trimming stripped 2 bases from V and 6 bases from J, with 10 bases between. This CDR3 has 13 amino acids. The germline V gene has CDR1 GTSNPN and CDR2 SVGIG (reference sequence).

The CDR3 DNA reads as TGTGCCAGCAGTTTGACTAGCGGCTACGAGCAGTACTTC. Protein: CASSLTSGYEQYF. The rearrangement uses TRBV6-2 or TRBV6-3 and TRBJ2-7; TRBD2 matches at 9 bases. Germline CDR1 is MNHEY and CDR2 is SVGEGT. J gave up 3 bases and V 4 bases, and 1 base lay outside the gene matches. The CDR3 is made up of 13 amino acids.

The chain couples TRBV28 to TRBJ1-3, with TRBD1 identical over 7 bases. Germline loops: CDR1 MDHEN, CDR2 SYDVKM. This CDR3 is 15 amino acids long. V trimming: 6 bases; J trimming: 4 bases; junction bases outside the gene matches: 9. The DNA of the CDR3 is TGTGCCAGCAGCTTAAGAAGGGGGCTCGGAAACACCATATATTTT. Amino acid sequence: CASSLRRGLGNTIYF.